The 10 T cell receptor beta chains below all came from one sample that was sequenced in a study of Ad26.COV2.S vaccination and SARS-CoV-2 variants. This table comes from immunoSEQ multiplex PCR, and its TCRdb copy is limited to in-frame clones, with some not included. The repertoire holds hundreds of thousands of clones, with around nine tenths as singletons. The treatment was: 15 to 20 received Ad26.COV2.S at low or high dose, single or two shots; 5 received placebo; per-sample allocation not given. Samples were taken on day 63 after the first vaccine or placebo injection. This specimen was peripheral blood, taken in a trial of Ad26.COV2.S vaccine versus placebo. The origin of the receptors is a person between 18 and 59 years old who received the Ad26.COV2.S COVID-19 vaccine or a placebo.

This clone was picked up one time. The J gene is TRBJ2-2, the V gene TRBV29-1, with 9 bases matching TRBD2. CDR1 is SQVTM, CDR2 ANQGSEA, per germline. V was pared by 4 bases and J by 3 bases, with 6 bases of the junction left unmatched. This CDR3 spans 15 amino acids. The CDR3 reads CSVALLAGYTGELFF. CDR3 bases: TGCAGCGTTGCTCTGCTAGCGGGGTACACCGGGGAGCTGTTTTTT.

V gene TRBV30 combines with J gene TRBJ2-5, with D possibly matching TRBD2 (5 bases). The CDR3 sequence is 11 residues long. V shed 5 bases and J shed 4 bases, with 8 bases lying between them. The germline V gene has CDR1 GTSNPN and CDR2 SVGIG (reference sequence). The CDR3: CAWEAVETQYF. The CDR3 bases are TGTGCCTGGGAAGCGGTAGAGACCCAGTACTTC.

The V and J genes are TRBV6-5 and TRBJ1-6; tentative D call: TRBD1 (5 bases). V dropped 2 bases and J dropped 6 bases, with 5 bases sitting between them. Germline-derived CDR1 and CDR2 are MNHEY and SVGAGI. The CDR3 length is 13 residues. The CDR3 DNA reads TGTGCCAGCAGTTACGACAGTAATTCACCCCTCCACTTT. It yields the protein CASSYDSNSPLHF.

V and J are TRBV5-6 and TRBJ2-1; TRBD1 is a possible D gene (6 bases). Germline CDR1 is SGHDT and CDR2 is YYEEEE. V was cut by 1 base and J by 5 bases, with 13 bases left in between. The CDR3 contains 15 residues. CDR3: CASSLIRAGDNEQFF. CDR3 in DNA: TGTGCCAGCAGCTTGATCCGGGCAGGGGACAATGAGCAGTTCTTC.

This clone came up once. This sequence joins TRBV27 and TRBJ2-5; D is possibly TRBD1 (5 bases). The CDR3 is 16 residues long. The ends were cut back, 2 bases at V and 0 bases at J, with 13 bases in the middle. Germline V CDR1 and CDR2: MNHEY, SMNVEV (reference sequence). This CDR3 is CASSLTWRTYQETQYF. The CDR3 bases are TGTGCCAGCAGTTTAACGTGGCGGACATACCAAGAGACCCAGTACTTC.

J is TRBJ2-1 and V is TRBV18, with 11 bases matching TRBD2. This CDR3 spans 17 amino acids. Germline assignment: CDR1 KGHSH and CDR2 LQKENI. J was trimmed by 6 bases and V by 3 bases; bases with no gene match: 10. Here the CDR3 DNA reads TGTGCCAGCTCACCGAACCCCTCACTAGCGGGGGCCAATGAGCAGTTCTTC. Translated: CASSPNPSLAGANEQFF.

The chain has TRBV9 and TRBJ2-5, with a tentative D call TRBD2 (5 bases). Germline CDR1 reads SGDLS; CDR2 reads YYNGEE. V was trimmed by 2 bases and J by 4 bases, leaving 12 bases between them. The CDR3 has 14 amino acids. The DNA for the CDR3 is TGTGCCAGCAGCGTCGGGGAGCCGGCAGAGACCCAGTACTTC. This codes for CASSVGEPAETQYF.

This chain joins TRBV24-1 and TRBJ1-5; 9 bases line up with TRBD1. V shed 3 bases, J shed 1 base, and the junction held 3 bases outside the gene matches. The CDR3 is made up of 16 amino acids. CDR1 and CDR2 from the germline V gene are KGHDR and SFDVKD. The CDR3 DNA reads as TGTGCCACCAGTGATCCGGGACAGGGAAGCAATCAGCCCCAGCATTTT. It specifies CATSDPGQGSNQPQHF.

The chain links TRBV29-1 to TRBJ2-5; D could derive from TRBD1 or TRBD2 (5 bases each). The CDR3 loop spans 13 amino acids. V lost 6 bases, J lost 3 bases, and 14 bases lay in between. Germline-derived CDR1 and CDR2 are SQVTM and ANQGSEA. The CDR3 protein is CSVDAGTEETQYF. The CDR3, as DNA: TGCAGCGTAGATGCCGGGACCGAAGAGACCCAGTACTTC.

The chain is built from TRBV2 and TRBJ1-5; D unclear. The CDR3 sequence is 14 residues long. CDR1 is SNHLY and CDR2 is FYNNEI in the germline V gene. V lost 3 bases and J lost 3, with 9 bases in between. CDR3 DNA: TGTGCCAGCAGTGAGAGCCTCGCCAATCAGCCCCAGCATTTT. Amino acids: CASSESLANQPQHF.